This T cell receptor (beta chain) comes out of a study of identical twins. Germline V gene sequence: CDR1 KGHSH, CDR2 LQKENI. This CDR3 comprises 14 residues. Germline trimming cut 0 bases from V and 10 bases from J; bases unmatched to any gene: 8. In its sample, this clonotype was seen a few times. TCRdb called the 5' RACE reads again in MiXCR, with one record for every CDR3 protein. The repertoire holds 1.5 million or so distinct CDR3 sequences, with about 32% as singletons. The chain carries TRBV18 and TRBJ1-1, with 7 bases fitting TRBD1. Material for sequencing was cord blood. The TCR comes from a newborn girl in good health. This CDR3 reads CASSPPLRQGRAFF. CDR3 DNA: TGTGCCAGCTCACCACCACTTAGACAGGGAAGAGCTTTCTTT.